This TCR beta chain comes out of a study of graft-versus-host responses after intestinal transplantation. Study-level information: Multivisceral, liver-intestinal, or isolated intestinal grafts went to recipients.

About this clone: No antigen is known for it.

The protocol was immunoSEQ multiplex PCR, while the TCRdb copy is restricted to in-frame clones and leaves out a portion. The sample lists approximately 86,000 clones; 90% to 95% were seen once. The source was unstimulated CD4+ T cells sorted from spleen or lymph node cells, collected before intestinal transplant. This receptor was taken from a human donor who received an intestinal transplant.

CDR3 nucleotide sequence: TGTGCCGGGCTACATAGAATGAACACTGAAGCTTTCTTT. Its protein product is CAGLHRMNTEAFF. V gene TRBV30 combines with J gene TRBJ1-1, with D uncertain. Trimming cost V 8 bases and J 0 bases, with 13 bases left between them. CDR1 GTSNPN and CDR2 SVGIG come from the germline V gene (reference sequence). The length of the CDR3 is 13 residues.